The 17 T cell receptor beta chains below come from one sample, sequenced in a study of CD8+CD57+ T cells in acquired aplastic anemia. Patients selected for sequencing had displayed CD8+CD57+ cell expansion by flow cytometry. The study profiled TCR beta VDJ and CDR3 using genomic DNA as template. Each CDR3 protein gets one entry after TCRdb re-called the reads with MiXCR. Among about 170,000 distinct CDR3 sequences listed, 45% to 55% were seen once. Material for sequencing was sorted CD4+, CD8+, or CD8+CD57+ T cells (not recorded which) from PBMCs. All receptors derive from a human donor with aplastic anemia.

Details on this clonotype: A much larger clone lies one base from this, so it may be a read error. The J gene is TRBJ2-3, the V gene TRBV5-1, with D perhaps matching TRBD2 (7 bases). There are 15 residues in the CDR3. Germline lookup yields CDR1 SGHRS and CDR2 YFSETQ. In DNA, the CDR3 is TGCGCCAGCAGCTTGGCCGCGGGGGCGGGCGATACGCAGTGTTTT. It specifies CASSLAAGAGDTQCF.

This chain links TRBV6-1 with TRBJ2-3; possibly TRBD2 for D (5 bases). The CDR3 is 13 residues long. V was cut by 6 bases and J by 0 bases, with 7 bases left in between. CDR1 is MNHNS, CDR2 SASEGT, per germline. This CDR3 is CASRWESTDTQYF. CDR3 DNA: TGTGCCAGCAGGTGGGAGAGCACAGATACGCAGTATTTT.

V usage is TRBV24-1 and J usage is TRBJ1-6; 8 bases match TRBD1. Per germline, CDR1 KGHDR and CDR2 SFDVKD. The V gene end was trimmed by 5 bases and the J gene end by 7 bases; junction bases not matched to a gene: 9. This CDR3 contains 16 residues. CDR3 amino acids: CATSAGGTGLNSPLHF. CDR3 nucleotide sequence: TGTGCCACCAGTGCCGGCGGGACAGGACTAAATTCACCCCTCCACTTT.

Details on this clonotype: A much more abundant neighbour one base away suggests this may be a read error. V is TRBV11-1 and J is TRBJ2-2; the D call may be TRBD1 or TRBD2 (5 bases each). Germline values: CDR1 SGHAT, CDR2 FQDESV (reference sequence). The CDR3 is made up of 20 amino acids. CDR3 residues: CASSLGFKFTGTANTGEPFF. Here the CDR3 DNA reads TGTGCCAGCAGCTTAGGGTTTAAGTTCACCGGGACGGCGAACACCGGGGAGCCGTTTTTT.

This clonotype has only a few counts. V gene TRBV29-1 combines with J gene TRBJ1-4; possibly TRBD1 for D (5 bases). V lost 4 bases, J lost 3 bases, and 12 bases lay in between. This CDR3 has 14 amino acids. Germline-derived CDR1 and CDR2 are SQVTM and ANQGSEA. The CDR3, as DNA: TGCAGCGTTGCGGGGGGGACCCCTAATGAAAAACTGTTTTTT. Its translation is CSVAGGTPNEKLFF.

The chain has TRBV5-1 and TRBJ1-2; 7 bases line up with TRBD1. CDR3 size: 16 residues. With 4 bases clipped from V and 4 bases from J, the junction kept 13 bases outside the gene matches. Germline V gene lookup returns CDR1 SGHRS and CDR2 YFSETQ. CDR3 in amino acids: CASSQDDRALGYGYTF. Written as DNA, the CDR3 is TGCGCCAGCAGCCAAGACGACAGGGCACTAGGCTATGGCTACACCTTC.

This clonotype was detected many times. The chain recombines TRBV9 with TRBJ2-2, with D possibly matching TRBD1 (6 bases). Germline CDR1 SGDLS, CDR2 YYNGEE. Between the trimmed V and J ends, which lost 7 bases and 2 bases, there was a span of 9 bases. The CDR3 spans 13 residues. CDR3 bases: TGTGCCAGCGGGACAATCAACACCGGGGAGCTGTTTTTT. This gives the protein CASGTINTGELFF.

This clonotype has at least ten counts. The chain joins TRBV4-2 to TRBJ2-5; no reliable D call. V shed 1 base and J shed 2 bases, with 8 bases lying between them. CDR3 length: 14 residues. The V gene's germline CDR1 is LGHNA and CDR2 YNFKEQ. The CDR3, as DNA: TGTGCCAGCAGCCAAGCGGGTCTGCAAGAGACCCAGTACTTC. This translates into CASSQAGLQETQYF.

The chain is built from TRBV16 and TRBJ2-2; 7 nucleotides match TRBD1. The CDR3 has 15 amino acids. Germline CDR1 reads KGHSY; CDR2 reads FQNENV. Unmatched junction bases numbered 3, after V lost 0 bases and J lost 5 bases. The CDR3 sequence is CASSQSGTETGELFF. The CDR3 DNA is TGTGCCAGCAGCCAATCGGGGACAGAGACCGGGGAGCTGTTTTTT.

There are a few counts of this clonotype. The chain is built from TRBV6-4 and TRBJ2-5; no clear D. V lost 5 bases to trimming and J lost 5 bases, with 6 bases between them. The CDR3 contains 11 residues. Germline CDR1 and CDR2: MRHNA and SNTAGT. The CDR3 DNA is TGTGCCAGCAGTCCAGTCGAGACCCAGTACTTC. It translates to CASSPVETQYF.

This clonotype was found many times. The chain has TRBV20-1 and TRBJ2-5; the match to TRBD1 covers 7 bases. The V segment lost 3 bases and the J segment 4 bases; nucleotides outside the gene matches: 8. The CDR3 sequence is 14 residues long. Per the germline V gene, CDR1 is DFQATT and CDR2 is SNEGSKA (reference sequence). The CDR3 reads CSASLTGLPETQYF. CDR3 nucleotide sequence: TGCAGTGCTAGTTTGACAGGGTTGCCAGAGACCCAGTACTTC.

The genes are TRBV24-1 and TRBJ2-1; TRBD1 might be the D (5 bases). Per germline, CDR1 KGHDR and CDR2 SFDVKD. CDR3 size: 14 residues. The V end was cut by 7 bases, the J end by 4 bases, with 13 bases between. The CDR3 nucleotides are TGTGCCACCAGCCGTACAGGTGGGTACAATGAGCAGTTCTTC. Translation: CATSRTGGYNEQFF.

The chain has TRBV29-1 and TRBJ1-1; D possibly corresponds to TRBD1 (5 bases). Germline loops: CDR1 SQVTM, CDR2 ANQGSEA. The ends were cut back, 4 bases at V and 5 bases at J, with 17 bases in the middle. The CDR3 contains 14 residues. CDR3 residues: CSVGGQGVRTEAFF. CDR3 DNA sequence: TGCAGCGTTGGAGGGCAGGGTGTAAGGACTGAAGCTTTCTTT.

This clonotype appeared once. The chain has TRBV9 and TRBJ1-2; D gene ambiguous. This CDR3 is 13 amino acids long. Between the trimmed V and J ends, which lost 0 bases and 4 bases, there was a span of 7 bases. Germline assignment: CDR1 SGDLS and CDR2 YYNGEE. The CDR3 loop is CASSVGQSYGYTF. The DNA of the CDR3 is TGTGCCAGCAGCGTAGGCCAGTCCTATGGCTACACCTTC.

The chain joins TRBV2 to TRBJ2-1; 9 bases line up with TRBD2. The CDR3 totals 13 residues. The V and J ends lost 4 bases and 10 bases, in that order; junction bases with no gene match: 5. Germline assignment: CDR1 SNHLY and CDR2 FYNNEI. The CDR3 DNA reads as TGTGCCAGCAGTGTCGGCAGCGGGGGGGAGCAGTTCTTC. It is translated as CASSVGSGGEQFF.

Ten or more counts support this clonotype. The J gene is TRBJ1-2, the V gene TRBV3-1; D remains unclear. This CDR3 comprises 13 residues. Germline-derived CDR1 and CDR2 are LGHDT and YNNKEL (reference sequence). Between the trimmed V and J ends, which lost 1 base and 8 bases, there was a span of 11 bases. The DNA of the CDR3 is TGTGCCAGCAGCCAAGGATCCTGGGGAGGCTACACCTTC. Its translation is CASSQGSWGGYTF.

In its sample, this clonotype was seen many times. This chain connects TRBV12-3 or TRBV12-4 to TRBJ2-3; D remains ambiguous. V shed 5 bases and J shed 0 bases, with 15 bases lying between them. CDR3 length: 16 residues. This CDR3 is CASSPDKTPSTDTQYF. In DNA form, the CDR3 reads TGTGCCAGCAGTCCAGACAAGACCCCTAGCACAGATACGCAGTATTTT.